This TCR beta chain comes out of a study of blood T cell repertoires in COVID-19. The method was immunoSEQ multiplex PCR; TCRdb's version includes in-frame clones alone and lacks a portion of them. The sample includes some 450,000 clones, approximately 90% of them seen just once. With 0 bases removed from V and 2 bases from J, the gap between germline ends came to 16 bases. Germline CDR1 and CDR2: SGHNT and YENEEA. The CDR3 extends over 17 amino acids. This sequence was found in a woman aged 45 to 65 with COVID-19, enrolled during active disease. The chain employs TRBV11-3 and TRBJ1-2; a possible D gene is TRBD1 (6 bases). The sequencing sample was made of peripheral blood. The CDR3 here is CASSLDLAAGANYGYTF. CDR3 nucleotide sequence: TGTGCCAGCAGCTTAGATCTGGCGGCAGGGGCGAACTATGGCTACACCTTC.